This TCR beta chain was identified during a study of T-cell reconstitution after alpha-beta-depleted transplantation in children. Study-wide results and caveats: Expanded graft clones, several hundred of them, were reportedly the source of alpha-beta T cells about two months after transplant.

Deletions cut 5 bases from V and 4 bases from J, with 15 bases between. CDR1 is SGHTA and CDR2 is FQGTGA in the germline V gene. The CDR3 is made up of 15 amino acids. Preparation of the TCRbeta library involved a method that used unique molecular identifiers. TCRdb independently ran MiXCR on the PCR reads; one entry per CDR3 protein. The table lists about 980,000 distinct CDR3 sequences, about 29% of them singletons. This clonotype was detected many times. Its antigen is still unknown. The V gene is TRBV7-3, the J gene TRBJ2-1, with D possibly being TRBD1 or TRBD2 (5 bases each). The sequenced sample was PBMCs, mostly from graft donor cells, obtained 360 days after TCRalphabeta/CD19-depleted stem cell transplant. This receptor was taken from a boy less than two years old who had a stem cell transplant for SCID, so the T cells may come from the graft donor. This CDR3 reads CASSLRLGEYNEQFF. As DNA, the CDR3 is TGTGCCAGCAGCCTCCGACTGGGGGAGTACAATGAGCAGTTCTTC.